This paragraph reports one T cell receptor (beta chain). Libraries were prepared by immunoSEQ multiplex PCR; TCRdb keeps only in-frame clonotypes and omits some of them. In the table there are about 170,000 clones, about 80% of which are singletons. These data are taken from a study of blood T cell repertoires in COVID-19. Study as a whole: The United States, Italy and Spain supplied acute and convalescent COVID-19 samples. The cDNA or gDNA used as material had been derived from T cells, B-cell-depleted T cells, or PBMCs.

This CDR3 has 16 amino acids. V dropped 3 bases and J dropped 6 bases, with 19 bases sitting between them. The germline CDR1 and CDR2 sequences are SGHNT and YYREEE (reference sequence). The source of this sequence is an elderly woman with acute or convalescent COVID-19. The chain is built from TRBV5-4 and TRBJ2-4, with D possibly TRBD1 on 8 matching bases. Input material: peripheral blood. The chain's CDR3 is CASSSRTGRVGNIQYF. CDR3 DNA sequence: TGTGCCAGCAGCTCCCGGACAGGGAGGGTGGGAAACATTCAGTACTTC.